What follows is one T cell receptor (beta chain) and its context. Method: immunoSEQ multiplex PCR; TCRdb's copy keeps in-frame clones and lacks some. The data contain about 12,000 clones, 70% to 90% of them seen just once; the ten biggest clones take up around 3.3%. This sample was included in a study of lymphopenia after photon versus proton radiotherapy. The CDR3 is 14 residues long. With 4 bases removed from V and 0 bases from J, the gap between germline ends came to 7 bases. The germline gives CDR1 SGDLS, CDR2 YYNGEE. Sequenced material: peripheral blood, taken from a patient treated with proton-based radiotherapy. The chain has TRBV9 and TRBJ2-2; no reliable D call. This clonotype was obtained from a man aged 60-69 years with pancreatic cancer. In DNA form, the CDR3 reads TGTGCCAGCAGCCCCGACCCGAACACCGGGGAGCTGTTTTTT. Its protein is CASSPDPNTGELFF.